The next 18 T cell receptor beta chains were all read from a single sample in a study of CD8+ T cells in alopecia areata. Treatment meaning: oral pan-JAK inhibitor, 5-10 mg twice daily. Sequencing used cDNA as its template, made by extracting RNA and reverse transcribing it. Only in-frame clones appear in the TCRdb table, and some are missing; sequencing was by immunoSEQ multiplex PCR. The sample carries under 150,000 clones, around 56% recorded once. This specimen was CD4+ T cells sorted from blood, taken at week 4, from a patient treated with tofacitinib. Receptor source: a human donor with alopecia areata.

The chain has TRBV29-1 and TRBJ2-1, with 8 nucleotides matching TRBD1. Germline values: CDR1 SQVTM, CDR2 ANQGSEA. CDR3 length: 12 residues. The chain's CDR3 is CRVGQGGNEQFF. CDR3 DNA: TGCAGGGTAGGACAGGGCGGAAATGAGCAGTTCTTC.

The chain is built from TRBV29-1 and TRBJ2-1; D may be TRBD2 (5 bases). The germline V and J ends were trimmed by 8 bases and 1 base, with 15 bases remaining between them. From germline, CDR1 is SQVTM and CDR2 ANQGSEA. The CDR3 totals 14 residues. The CDR3 DNA reads as TGCAGCCTGGGTAGGACTGGGTCCTACAATGAGCAGTTCTTC. As protein: CSLGRTGSYNEQFF.

The V and J genes are TRBV30 and TRBJ1-1; weak D call: TRBD1 (6 bases). Germline CDR1 GTSNPN, CDR2 SVGIG (reference sequence). The CDR3 extends over 12 amino acids. The germline V and J ends were trimmed by 1 base and 4 bases, with 7 bases remaining between them. CDR3 in amino acids: CAWSGTVTEAFF. The CDR3, as DNA: TGTGCCTGGAGTGGGACAGTCACTGAAGCTTTCTTT. The full variable domain, in which reference TRBV30 and TRBJ1-1 provide the parts outside the CDR3, is SQTIHQWPATLVQPVGSPLSLECTVEGTSNPNLYWYRQAAGRGLQLLFYSVGIGQISSEVPQNLSASRPQDRQFILSSKKLLLSDSGFYLCAWSGTVTEAFFGQGTRLTVV.

The chain uses TRBV6-5 and TRBJ1-1; TRBD1 might be the D (5 bases). This CDR3 comprises 14 residues. V lost 7 bases and J 5 bases, leaving 17 bases between the germline ends. Germline V CDR1 and CDR2: MNHEY, SVGAGI. In nucleotides, the CDR3 is TGTGCCAGCAAAATGACCTTGGGGGGGACTGAAGCTTTCTTT. Protein sequence: CASKMTLGGTEAFF.

About this clone: In the same sample, other DNA sequences code for this CDR3. V gene TRBV29-1 combines with J gene TRBJ1-1; possible D gene TRBD1, 5 bases. With 1 base removed from V and 0 bases from J, the gap between germline ends came to 6 bases. Germline V gene lookup returns CDR1 SQVTM and CDR2 ANQGSEA. CDR3 length: 13 amino acids. The CDR3 spells CSVEGRVNTEAFF. The CDR3 bases are TGCAGCGTTGAAGGCAGGGTGAACACTGAAGCTTTCTTT.

The chain links TRBV29-1 to TRBJ2-2; perhaps D is TRBD1 or TRBD2 (5 bases each). Germline assignment: CDR1 SQVTM and CDR2 ANQGSEA. V shed 4 bases and J shed 2 bases, with 11 bases lying between them. The CDR3 runs 14 residues. The CDR3: CSVVRGQNTGELFF. DNA for the CDR3: TGCAGCGTTGTGAGGGGCCAAAACACCGGGGAGCTGTTTTTT.

CDR3 bases: TGTGCCAGCAGCTTAAGGGACGGCGCATCACCACGATTCACAGATACGCAGTATTTT. This sequence encodes CASSLRDGASPRFTDTQYF. The chain employs TRBV7-4 and TRBJ2-3; D may match TRBD1 or TRBD2 (5 bases each). The V end was cut by 2 bases, the J end by 2 bases, with 23 bases between. This CDR3 has 19 amino acids. Looked up from germline, CDR1 is SGHVT and CDR2 is SQSDAQ.

The rearrangement links TRBV7-9 to TRBJ2-5, with D possibly being TRBD2 (5 bases). The V and J ends lost 3 bases and 2 bases respectively, with 16 bases between them. Germline V gene lookup returns CDR1 SEHNR and CDR2 FQNEAQ (reference sequence). This CDR3 is built from 16 residues. The chain's CDR3 is CASSFSPGSLQETQYF. The CDR3 nucleotides are TGTGCCAGCAGCTTTTCACCGGGATCGTTACAAGAGACCCAGTACTTC.

The rearrangement joins TRBV29-1 to TRBJ2-5; 7 positions agree with TRBD1. This CDR3 is 12 amino acids long. V lost 6 bases to trimming and J lost 2 bases; unmatched junction nucleotides: 3. Looked up from germline, CDR1 is SQVTM and CDR2 is ANQGSEA. The DNA of the CDR3 is TGCAGCGTCCTGGACAGGCAAGAGACCCAGTACTTC. This codes for CSVLDRQETQYF. Full variable domain (outside the CDR3, taken from reference TRBV29-1 and TRBJ2-5): SAVISQKPSRDICQRGTSLTIQCQVDSQVTMMFWYRQQPGQSLTLIATANQGSEATYESGFVIDKFPISRPNLTFSTLTVSNMSPEDSSIYLCSVLDRQETQYFGPGTRLLVL.

This clone was counted once. The chain has TRBV4-1 and TRBJ2-5; D uncertain. Germline V gene data show CDR1 as MGHRA and CDR2 as YSYEKL. V gave up 0 bases and J gave up 2 bases, with 10 bases separating them. CDR3 length: 15 amino acids. CDR3 coding DNA: TGCGCCAGCAGCCAAGAGAGAGCAGCACAAGAGACCCAGTACTTC. Translated, it gives CASSQERAAQETQYF.

The chain is built from TRBV5-6 and TRBJ1-5, with D hard to call. V was cut by 5 bases and J by 0 bases, with 9 bases left in between. The CDR3 runs 14 residues. From germline, CDR1 is SGHDT and CDR2 YYEEEE. The CDR3 nucleotides read TGTGCCAGCAGACGGAGATATAGCAATCAGCCCCAGCATTTT. This encodes CASRRRYSNQPQHF.

The chain combines TRBV4-1 with TRBJ2-6; D might be TRBD1 (5 bases). Per germline, CDR1 MGHRA and CDR2 YSYEKL. V was trimmed by 2 bases and J by 4 bases, leaving 21 bases between them. The CDR3 covers 19 residues. This CDR3 reads CASSQNALRTGAGANVLTF. CDR3 in DNA: TGCGCCAGCAGCCAAAATGCCCTGCGAACAGGAGCCGGGGCCAACGTCCTGACTTTC.

The sample holds one count of this clone. The chain has TRBV30 and TRBJ2-1, with 13 bases identical to TRBD2. CDR3 length equals 15 residues. Per the germline V gene, CDR1 is GTSNPN and CDR2 is SVGIG (reference sequence). Losses at the gene ends were 3 bases for V and 5 bases for J; bases not matched to a gene: 4. CDR3 nucleotide sequence: TGTGCCTGGAGGGCCGGGACTAGCGGGGACAATGAGCAGTTCTTC. Protein sequence: CAWRAGTSGDNEQFF.

This clone has only a few counts. The chain is built from TRBV5-1 and TRBJ2-6; D is perhaps TRBD1 (5 bases). Trimming stripped 4 bases from V and 0 bases from J, with 11 bases between. Germline CDR1 reads SGHRS; CDR2 reads YFSETQ. CDR3 length equals 16 residues. CDR3 bases: TGCGCCAGCAGCCGTACAGGTTCCTCTGGGGCCAACGTCCTGACTTTC. Translated, it gives CASSRTGSSGANVLTF.

This sequence joins TRBV19 and TRBJ2-7; 7 bases are shared with TRBD1. Germline V CDR1 and CDR2: LNHDA, SQIVND (reference sequence). Trimming at V came to 5 bases and at J to 3 bases, leaving 4 bases not matched to a gene. The CDR3 contains 13 residues. The chain's CDR3 is CASSVGTDYEQYF. CDR3 in DNA: TGTGCCAGTAGTGTAGGGACAGACTACGAGCAGTACTTC.

V is TRBV18 and J is TRBJ2-3; D might be TRBD2 (5 bases). Trimming took 3 bases from V and 4 from J, leaving 17 bases between them. This CDR3 spans 16 amino acids. Per the germline V gene, CDR1 is KGHSH and CDR2 is LQKENI. DNA for the CDR3: TGTGCCAGCTCACCCGCAACTAGACCCCGGGCAGATACGCAGTATTTT. This codes for CASSPATRPRADTQYF.

The V gene is TRBV29-1, the J gene TRBJ2-1, with TRBD2 matching 10 bases. The CDR3 contains 14 residues. Per germline, CDR1 SQVTM and CDR2 ANQGSEA. The V gene end was trimmed by 7 bases and the J gene end by 3 bases; junction bases not matched to a gene: 6. The CDR3 sequence: CSGTLAGVYNEQFF. CDR3 DNA sequence: TGCAGCGGGACCCTAGCGGGAGTCTACAATGAGCAGTTCTTC.

The chain has TRBV7-2 and TRBJ1-2, with D uncertain. Germline CDR1 is SGHTA and CDR2 is FQGNSA. The V and J ends lost 1 base and 2 bases respectively, with 11 bases between them. This CDR3 region has 15 residues. The CDR3 reads CASSLESQENYGYTF. The CDR3 DNA sequence: TGTGCCAGCAGCTTAGAGAGCCAGGAGAACTATGGCTACACCTTC.